Shown below are 25 T cell receptor beta chains from a single sample sequenced in a study of early T cells in non-severe SARS-CoV-2 infection. A single record per CDR3 protein comes from TCRdb applying MiXCR to the 5' RACE reads. The repertoire includes 75,000 to 100,000 distinct CDR3 sequences, more than 13% of them detected once, and 5.5% to 7% sits in the top ten. The sequencing input was whole blood. Receptor source: an adult who was a healthcare worker with PCR-confirmed SARS-CoV-2 infection or an uninfected control (not recorded which).

J is TRBJ2-5 and V is TRBV7-9; either TRBD1 or TRBD2 may fit D (5 bases each). Germline CDR1 is SEHNR and CDR2 is FQNEAQ (reference sequence). This CDR3 contains 15 residues. V dropped 3 bases and J dropped 3 bases, with 14 bases sitting between them. The CDR3 protein is CASSLDRQREETQYF. The CDR3 DNA follows: TGTGCCAGCAGCTTGGACCGACAGAGGGAAGAGACCCAGTACTTC.

The chain carries TRBV27 and TRBJ2-3; TRBD2 agrees at 9 bases. This CDR3 region has 14 residues. Germline V gives CDR1 MNHEY, CDR2 SMNVEV (reference sequence). V was pared by 4 bases and J by 6 bases, with 5 bases of the junction left unmatched. For the CDR3, the DNA is TGTGCCAGCAGTTATAGCGGGAGAGGGGATACGCAGTATTTT. It specifies CASSYSGRGDTQYF.

This clonotype is medium-sized in the sample. The gene calls are TRBV14 and TRBJ2-1; 12 nucleotides align to TRBD2. The V gene's germline CDR1 is SGHDN and CDR2 FVKESK. V gave up 8 bases and J gave up 7 bases; unmatched junction bases: 6. CDR3 length: 14 residues. The chain's CDR3 is CASSLAGGGNEQFF. The CDR3 DNA reads as TGTGCCAGCTCACTAGCGGGAGGAGGGAATGAGCAGTTCTTC.

The sample holds a few counts of this clonotype. CDR3 amino acids: CASSESGYGAFF. In nucleotides, the CDR3 is TGCGCCAGCAGTGAGTCCGGGTATGGGGCTTTCTTT. J is TRBJ1-1 and V is TRBV10-1; D not resolved. Per the germline V gene, CDR1 is WNHNN and CDR2 is SYGVQD (reference sequence). Deletions cut 0 bases from V and 11 bases from J, with 10 bases between. The CDR3 sequence is 12 residues long.

The sample holds a few counts of this clonotype. The chain employs TRBV5-1 and TRBJ2-7; no firm D call. V was shortened by 1 base and J by 6 bases, with 8 bases between the two germline ends. Per germline, CDR1 SGHRS and CDR2 YFSETQ. This CDR3 spans 12 amino acids. CDR3 in amino acids: CASSLIWGEQYF. The CDR3 DNA reads TGCGCCAGCAGCTTGATCTGGGGCGAGCAGTACTTC.

The rearrangement uses TRBV5-1 and TRBJ1-1; a possible D gene is TRBD1 (5 bases). The CDR3 is made up of 17 amino acids. Per germline, CDR1 SGHRS and CDR2 YFSETQ. The germline V and J ends were trimmed by 0 bases and 0 bases, with 15 bases remaining between them. This CDR3 reads CASSLVGQLTLNTEAFF. CDR3 coding DNA: TGCGCCAGCAGCTTGGTGGGGCAGCTGACCCTGAACACTGAAGCTTTCTTT.

The sample holds a few counts of this clonotype. This chain links TRBV5-1 with TRBJ2-6; 8 bases line up with TRBD2. The germline CDR1 and CDR2 sequences are SGHRS and YFSETQ. The V segment lost 9 bases and the J segment 4 bases; nucleotides outside the gene matches: 15. The CDR3 runs to 17 residues. The chain's CDR3 is CATKRGRPEEGANVLTF. CDR3 nucleotides: TGCGCCACCAAGCGGGGGAGGCCCGAAGAAGGGGCCAACGTCCTGACTTTC. Filled out from reference TRBV5-1 and TRBJ2-6, the complete variable domain reads KAGVTQTPRYLIKTRGQQVTLSCSPISGHRSVSWYQQTPGQGLQFLFEYFSETQRNKGNFPGRFSGRQFSNSRSEMNVSTLELGDSALYLCATKRGRPEEGANVLTFGAGSRLTVL.

This clonotype appeared many times. The chain's CDR3 is CASSYSTGQGDTGELFF. The CDR3, as DNA: TGTGCCAGCAGTTACTCGACCGGACAGGGGGACACCGGGGAGCTGTTTTTT. The chain uses TRBV6-5 and TRBJ2-2; 10 bases are a match to TRBD1. V lost 0 bases to trimming and J lost 3 bases; unmatched junction nucleotides: 4. The germline gives CDR1 MNHEY, CDR2 SVGAGI. The CDR3 has 17 residues.

This clonotype was seen only a few times. The V call is TRBV20-1, the J call TRBJ2-1, with no clear D. Germline V lookup: CDR1 DFQATT, CDR2 SNEGSKA (reference sequence). The CDR3 runs 11 residues. V gave up 3 bases and J gave up 3 bases, with 3 bases separating them. DNA for the CDR3: TGCAGTGCTAGGGACTACAATGAGCAGTTCTTC. Translated, it gives CSARDYNEQFF.

The gene calls are TRBV6-1 and TRBJ2-1; TRBD1 aligns across 7 bases. The V and J ends lost 2 bases and 9 bases, in that order; junction bases with no gene match: 10. The CDR3 contains 15 residues. Looked up from germline, CDR1 is MNHNS and CDR2 is SASEGT. CDR3: CASSELDPNRGEQFF. Here the CDR3 DNA reads TGTGCCAGCAGTGAACTGGACCCAAACAGGGGTGAGCAGTTCTTC.

The chain couples TRBV11-2 to TRBJ2-2; 7 bases align to TRBD1. The CDR3 contains 16 residues. V lost 1 base to trimming and J lost 5 bases; unmatched junction nucleotides: 7. CDR1 is SGHAT and CDR2 is FQNNGV in the germline V gene. CDR3 DNA: TGTGCCAGCAGCTTAGTATCGGCAGGGGGAACCGGGGAGCTGTTTTTT. It yields the protein CASSLVSAGGTGELFF.

V and J are TRBV7-2 and TRBJ2-1, with 9 positions matching TRBD2. The germline V gene encodes CDR1 SGHTA and CDR2 FQGNSA. J was trimmed by 9 bases and V by 4 bases; bases with no gene match: 7. The CDR3 totals 14 residues. The CDR3 DNA is TGTGCCAGCAGCTCTGCGGGAGGGCCTGGTGAGCAGTTCTTC. Its translation is CASSSAGGPGEQFF.

This chain links TRBV5-1 with TRBJ2-1, with D maybe TRBD2 (5 bases). This CDR3 has 13 residues. V gave up 2 bases and J gave up 7 bases, with 10 bases separating them. Per the germline V gene, CDR1 is SGHRS and CDR2 is YFSETQ. The CDR3, as DNA: TGCGCCAGCAGCTTCGCGGGCCATAATGAGCAGTTCTTC. It yields the protein CASSFAGHNEQFF.

This clonotype was found many times. V gene TRBV18 combines with J gene TRBJ2-7, with 7 bases aligning to TRBD1. CDR1 and CDR2 (germline): KGHSH, LQKENI. V lost 2 bases and J lost 2; bases outside the gene matches: 9. The CDR3 extends over 16 amino acids. CDR3 DNA sequence: TGTGCCAGCTCACCAGGGACAGAGGTCCTAACCTACGAGCAGTACTTC. It encodes CASSPGTEVLTYEQYF.

This chain joins TRBV7-8 and TRBJ2-3; TRBD2 aligns across 9 bases. There are 16 residues in the CDR3. Germline V gives CDR1 SGHVS, CDR2 FQNEAQ. The J segment lost 2 bases and the V segment lost 5 bases, leaving 8 bases of the junction unmatched. CDR3 coding DNA: TGTGCCAGCAGCATTCAACCGGGACTAGCCACAGATACGCAGTATTTT. Translation gives CASSIQPGLATDTQYF.

The chain uses TRBV4-1 and TRBJ2-3, with unresolved D. The CDR3 sequence is 17 residues long. The germline V and J ends were trimmed by 3 bases and 3 bases, with 19 bases remaining between them. Germline V gene lookup returns CDR1 MGHRA and CDR2 YSYEKL. This CDR3 is CASSQGLISPPTDTQYF. CDR3 DNA: TGCGCCAGCAGCCAGGGATTGATTTCCCCCCCGACAGATACGCAGTATTTT.

The chain has TRBV29-1 and TRBJ2-3; 14 bases are shared with TRBD2. CDR3 size: 15 residues. Germline CDR1 reads SQVTM; CDR2 reads ANQGSEA. V lost 6 bases, J lost 5 bases, and 7 bases stayed unmatched. CDR3 amino acids: CSVVGLAGGGDTQYF. CDR3 DNA: TGCAGCGTGGTAGGACTAGCGGGAGGAGGAGATACGCAGTATTTT.

The V and J genes are TRBV7-8 and TRBJ1-6; D is uncertain. Per the germline V gene, CDR1 is SGHVS and CDR2 is FQNEAQ. V lost 3 bases to trimming and J lost 5 bases, with 5 bases between them. This CDR3 has 13 residues. CDR3 sequence: CASSFTDNSPLHF. CDR3 sequence (DNA): TGTGCCAGCAGCTTCACAGATAATTCACCCCTCCACTTT.

This rearrangement joins TRBV2 to TRBJ1-2, with D maybe TRBD1 (5 bases). V dropped 6 bases and J dropped 3 bases, with 14 bases sitting between them. CDR3 size: 14 residues. Germline-derived CDR1 and CDR2 are SNHLY and FYNNEI. CDR3 nucleotides: TGTGCCAGCAGAAGAACGACAGTTGACTATGGCTACACCTTC. It codes for CASRRTTVDYGYTF.

CDR3 in DNA: TGTGCCAGCAGCTCCAAACCCGCGTACGAGCAGTACTTC. Its protein is CASSSKPAYEQYF. V and J are TRBV11-2 and TRBJ2-7; D is undetermined. The CDR3 runs to 13 residues. V was trimmed by 4 bases and J by 4 bases, leaving 11 bases between them. CDR1 SGHAT and CDR2 FQNNGV come from the germline V gene. The full variable domain, with the rest looked up from reference TRBV11-2 and TRBJ2-7, is EAGVAQSPRYKIIEKRQSVAFWCNPISGHATLYWYQQILGQGPKLLIQFQNNGVVDDSQLPKDRFSAERLKGVDSTLKIQPAKLEDSAVYLCASSSKPAYEQYFGPGTRLTVT.

The chain employs TRBV12-3 or TRBV12-4 and TRBJ1-1; D uncertain. The CDR3 sequence is 12 residues long. The V end was cut by 6 bases, the J end by 0 bases, with 5 bases between. The CDR3 region has the DNA TGTGCCAGCAGACTTATGAACACTGAAGCTTTCTTT. It yields the protein CASRLMNTEAFF.

This clonotype was seen at least ten times. V and J are TRBV4-2 and TRBJ1-5; D uncertain. CDR1 is LGHNA and CDR2 is YNFKEQ in the germline V gene. This CDR3 region has 14 residues. Trimming stripped 2 bases from V and 3 bases from J, with 8 bases between. Written as DNA, the CDR3 is TGTGCCAGCAGCCAACAGTATGACAATCAGCCCCAGCATTTT. Translation: CASSQQYDNQPQHF.

This chain joins TRBV20-1 and TRBJ2-3; 9 positions match TRBD2. CDR1 is DFQATT, CDR2 SNEGSKA, per germline (reference sequence). The trim removed 0 bases at V and 6 bases at J, leaving 10 bases unmatched. The CDR3 has 16 residues. This CDR3 is CSARDWLAGWSDTQYF. CDR3 nucleotide sequence: TGCAGTGCTAGAGATTGGCTAGCGGGGTGGAGCGATACGCAGTATTTT.

This clonotype appeared many times. The chain couples TRBV27 to TRBJ2-3; D is uncertain. There are 19 residues in the CDR3. The V end lost 0 bases, the J end lost 4 bases, and 23 bases lay between the germline ends. CDR1 and CDR2 (germline): MNHEY, SMNVEV (reference sequence). CDR3 DNA: TGTGCCAGCAGTTTATCGACGCGAGGTGACAAGAATGGGGCAGATACGCAGTATTTT. This translates into CASSLSTRGDKNGADTQYF.

The V gene is TRBV6-6, the J gene TRBJ2-2; no clear D. V shed 6 bases and J shed 8 bases, with 13 bases lying between them. Per the germline V gene, CDR1 is MNHNY and CDR2 is SVGAGI (reference sequence). The CDR3 is 13 residues long. The CDR3: CASRNDIFGELFF. DNA of the CDR3: TGTGCCAGCAGAAACGACATTTTTGGGGAGCTGTTTTTT.